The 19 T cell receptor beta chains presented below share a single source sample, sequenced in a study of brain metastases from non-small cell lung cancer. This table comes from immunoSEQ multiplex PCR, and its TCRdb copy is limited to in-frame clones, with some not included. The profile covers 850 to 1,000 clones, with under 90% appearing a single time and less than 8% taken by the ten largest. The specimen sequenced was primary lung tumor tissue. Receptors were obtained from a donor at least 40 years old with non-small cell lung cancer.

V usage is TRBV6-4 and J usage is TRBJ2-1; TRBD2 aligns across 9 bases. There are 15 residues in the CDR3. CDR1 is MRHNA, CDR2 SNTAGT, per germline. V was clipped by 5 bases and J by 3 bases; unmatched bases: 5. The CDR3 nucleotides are TGTGCCAGCAGTCTGTATAGCGGGAGCTACAATGAGCAGTTCTTC. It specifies CASSLYSGSYNEQFF.

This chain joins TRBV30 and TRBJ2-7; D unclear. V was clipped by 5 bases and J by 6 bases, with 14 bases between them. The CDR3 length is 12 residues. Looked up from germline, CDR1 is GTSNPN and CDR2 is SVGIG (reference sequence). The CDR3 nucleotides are TGTGCCTGGGGTATAAGTGGATTCGAGCAGTACTTC. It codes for CAWGISGFEQYF.

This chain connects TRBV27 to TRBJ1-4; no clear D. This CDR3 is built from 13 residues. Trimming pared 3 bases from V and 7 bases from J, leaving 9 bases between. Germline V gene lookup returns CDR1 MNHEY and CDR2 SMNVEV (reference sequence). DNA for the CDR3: TGTGCCAGCAGTTTGAATACTGGTGAAAAACTGTTTTTT. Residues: CASSLNTGEKLFF.

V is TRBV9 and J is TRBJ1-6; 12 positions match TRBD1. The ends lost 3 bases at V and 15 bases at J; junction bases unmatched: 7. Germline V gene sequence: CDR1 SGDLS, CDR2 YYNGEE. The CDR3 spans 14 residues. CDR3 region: CASSGGTGGEGLHF. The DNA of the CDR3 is TGTGCCAGCAGCGGGGGGACAGGGGGCGAGGGCCTCCACTTT.

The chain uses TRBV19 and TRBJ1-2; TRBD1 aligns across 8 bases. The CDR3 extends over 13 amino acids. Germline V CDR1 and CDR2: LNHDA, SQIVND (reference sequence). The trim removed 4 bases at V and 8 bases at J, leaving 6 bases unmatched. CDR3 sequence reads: CASSRDRGFGYTF. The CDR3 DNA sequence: TGTGCCAGTAGTAGAGACAGGGGTTTCGGCTACACCTTC.

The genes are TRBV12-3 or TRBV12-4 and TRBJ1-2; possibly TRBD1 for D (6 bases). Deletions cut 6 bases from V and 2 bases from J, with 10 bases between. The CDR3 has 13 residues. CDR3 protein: CASRIGQNYGYTF. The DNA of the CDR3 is TGTGCCAGCAGGATAGGACAGAACTATGGCTACACCTTC.

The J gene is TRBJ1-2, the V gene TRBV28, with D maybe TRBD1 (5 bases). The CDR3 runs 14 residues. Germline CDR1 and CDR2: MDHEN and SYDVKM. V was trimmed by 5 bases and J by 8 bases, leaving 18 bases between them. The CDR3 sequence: CASSLTIGAVGYTF. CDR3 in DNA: TGTGCCAGCAGTCTAACTATTGGGGCTGTCGGCTACACCTTC.

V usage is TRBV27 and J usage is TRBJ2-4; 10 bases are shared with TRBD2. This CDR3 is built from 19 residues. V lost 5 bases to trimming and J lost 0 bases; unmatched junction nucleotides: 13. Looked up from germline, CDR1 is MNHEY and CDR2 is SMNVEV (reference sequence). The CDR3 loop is CASSTPSGSGLRAKNIQYF. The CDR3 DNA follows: TGTGCCAGCAGTACACCTAGCGGGAGTGGGTTGAGAGCCAAAAACATTCAGTACTTC.

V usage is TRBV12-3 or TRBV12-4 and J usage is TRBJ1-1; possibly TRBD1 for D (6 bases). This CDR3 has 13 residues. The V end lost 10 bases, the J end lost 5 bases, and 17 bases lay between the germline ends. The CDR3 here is CAISWGRGTEAFF. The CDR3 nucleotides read TGTGCCATTTCGTGGGGGCGAGGAACTGAAGCTTTCTTT.

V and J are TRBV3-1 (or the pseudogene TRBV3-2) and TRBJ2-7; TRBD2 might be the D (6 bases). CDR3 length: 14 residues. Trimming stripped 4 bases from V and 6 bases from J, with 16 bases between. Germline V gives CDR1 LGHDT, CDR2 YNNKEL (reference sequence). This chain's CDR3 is CASSLRARGTEQYF. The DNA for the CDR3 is TGTGCCAGCAGCCTTAGGGCGCGGGGCACCGAGCAGTACTTC.

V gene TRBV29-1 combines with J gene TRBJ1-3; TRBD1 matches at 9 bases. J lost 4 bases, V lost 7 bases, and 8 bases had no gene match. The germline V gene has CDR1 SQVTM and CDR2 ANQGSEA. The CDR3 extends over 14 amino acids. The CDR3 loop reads CSAEQGAGGNTIYF. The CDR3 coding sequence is TGCAGCGCGGAACAGGGGGCGGGAGGAAACACCATATATTTT.

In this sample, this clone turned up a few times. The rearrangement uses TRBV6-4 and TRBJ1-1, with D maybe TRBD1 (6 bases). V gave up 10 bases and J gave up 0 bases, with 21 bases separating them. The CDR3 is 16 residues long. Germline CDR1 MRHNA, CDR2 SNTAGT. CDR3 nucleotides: TGTGCCACCCTCCTGCTCGGGGGCCCCATGAACACTGAAGCTTTCTTT. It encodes CATLLLGGPMNTEAFF.

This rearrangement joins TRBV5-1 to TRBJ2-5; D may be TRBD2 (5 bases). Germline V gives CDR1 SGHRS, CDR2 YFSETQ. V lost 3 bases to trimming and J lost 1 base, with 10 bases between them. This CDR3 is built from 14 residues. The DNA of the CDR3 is TGCGCCAGCAGCTGGAGGTCTGTCCAAGAGACCCAGTACTTC. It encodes CASSWRSVQETQYF.

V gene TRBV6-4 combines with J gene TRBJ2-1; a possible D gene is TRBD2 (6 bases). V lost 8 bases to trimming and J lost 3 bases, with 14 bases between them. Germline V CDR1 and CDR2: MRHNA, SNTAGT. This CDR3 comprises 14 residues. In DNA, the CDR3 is TGTGCCAGCTCTTCGGGGGAGAGCTACAATGAGCAGTTCTTC. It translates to CASSSGESYNEQFF.

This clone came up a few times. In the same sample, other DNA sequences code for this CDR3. CDR3 DNA: TGTGCCAGCAGCTTAACGGGAGATGGGCGGAGCACAGATACGCAGTATTTT. Amino acid sequence: CASSLTGDGRSTDTQYF. The rearrangement uses TRBV11-3 and TRBJ2-3; D perhaps matches TRBD2 (6 bases). The CDR3 contains 17 residues. Germline CDR1 SGHNT, CDR2 YENEEA. Trimming cost V 2 bases and J 0 bases, with 15 bases left between them.

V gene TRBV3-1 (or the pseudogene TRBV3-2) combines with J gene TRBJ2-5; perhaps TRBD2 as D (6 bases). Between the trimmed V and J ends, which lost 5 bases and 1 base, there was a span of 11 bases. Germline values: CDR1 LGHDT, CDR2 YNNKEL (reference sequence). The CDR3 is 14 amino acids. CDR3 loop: CASSSYGGQETQYF. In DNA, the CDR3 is TGTGCCAGCAGCTCTTACGGGGGCCAAGAGACCCAGTACTTC.

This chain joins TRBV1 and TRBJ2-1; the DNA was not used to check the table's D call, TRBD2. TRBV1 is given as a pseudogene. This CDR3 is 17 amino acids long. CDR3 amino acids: CTSSPEEGTSGVNEQFF. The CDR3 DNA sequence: TGCACCAGCAGCCCTGAAGAGGGGACTAGCGGGGTCAATGAGCAGTTCTTC.

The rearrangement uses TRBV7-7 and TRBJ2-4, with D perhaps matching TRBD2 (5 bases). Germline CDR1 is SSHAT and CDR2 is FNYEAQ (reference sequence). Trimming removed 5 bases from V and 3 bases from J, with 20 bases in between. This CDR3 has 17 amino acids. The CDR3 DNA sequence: TGTGCCAGCAGCACCCGCCCTCAGGAGGTAATCAAAAACATTCAGTACTTC. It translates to CASSTRPQEVIKNIQYF.

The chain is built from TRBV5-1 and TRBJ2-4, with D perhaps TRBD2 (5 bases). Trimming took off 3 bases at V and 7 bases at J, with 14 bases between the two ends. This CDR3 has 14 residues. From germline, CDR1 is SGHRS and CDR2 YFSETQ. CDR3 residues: CASSSLLGQNIQYF. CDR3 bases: TGCGCCAGCAGCTCCCTACTAGGGCAGAACATTCAGTACTTC.